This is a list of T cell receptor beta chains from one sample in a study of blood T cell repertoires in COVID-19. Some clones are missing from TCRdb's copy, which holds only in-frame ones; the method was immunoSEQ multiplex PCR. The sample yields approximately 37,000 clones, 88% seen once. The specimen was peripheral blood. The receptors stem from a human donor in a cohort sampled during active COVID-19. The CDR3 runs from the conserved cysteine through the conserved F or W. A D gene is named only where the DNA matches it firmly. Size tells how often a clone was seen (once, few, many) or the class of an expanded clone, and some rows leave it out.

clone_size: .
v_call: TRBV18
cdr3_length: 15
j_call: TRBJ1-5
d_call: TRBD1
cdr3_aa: CASSLLQGVDQPQHF
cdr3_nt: TGTGCCAGCTCACTCTTACAGGGGGTGGATCAGCCCCAGCATTTT

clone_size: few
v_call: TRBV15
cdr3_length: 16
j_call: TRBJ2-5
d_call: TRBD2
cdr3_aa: CATSTRLAGRGETQYF
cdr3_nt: TGTGCCACCAGCACGCGACTAGCGGGACGGGGAGAGACCCAGTACTTC

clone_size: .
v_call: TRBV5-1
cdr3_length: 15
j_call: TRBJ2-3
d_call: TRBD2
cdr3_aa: CASHSGSLATDTQYF
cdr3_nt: TGCGCCAGCCATAGCGGGAGTTTGGCCACAGATACGCAGTATTTT

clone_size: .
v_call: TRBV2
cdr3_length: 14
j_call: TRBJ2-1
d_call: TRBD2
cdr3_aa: CASSLAGGNNEQFF
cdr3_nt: TGTGCCAGCAGTCTAGCGGGGGGGAACAATGAGCAGTTCTTC

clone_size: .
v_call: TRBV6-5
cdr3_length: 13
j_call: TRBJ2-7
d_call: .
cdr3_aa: CATERAPTYEQYF
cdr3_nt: TGTGCCACCGAGCGGGCGCCGACCTACGAGCAGTACTTC

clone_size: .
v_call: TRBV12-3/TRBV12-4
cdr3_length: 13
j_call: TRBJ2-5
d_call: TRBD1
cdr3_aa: CASSRQGAETQYF
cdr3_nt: TGTGCCAGCAGTCGACAGGGGGCAGAGACCCAGTACTTC

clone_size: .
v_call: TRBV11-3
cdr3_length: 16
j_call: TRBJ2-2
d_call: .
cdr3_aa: CASSFRLGRGTGELFF
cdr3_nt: TGTGCCAGCAGCTTCCGGCTAGGTCGGGGCACCGGGGAGCTGTTTTTT

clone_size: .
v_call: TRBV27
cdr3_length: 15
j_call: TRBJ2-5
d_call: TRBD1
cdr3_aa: CASGRGEGAQETQYF
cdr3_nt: TGTGCCAGCGGCCGCGGCGAGGGGGCTCAAGAGACCCAGTACTTC

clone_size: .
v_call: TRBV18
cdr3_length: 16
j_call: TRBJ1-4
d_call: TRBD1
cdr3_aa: CASSPTRTGSGEKLFF
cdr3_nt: TGTGCCAGCTCACCGACACGGACAGGGTCAGGGGAAAAACTGTTTTTT

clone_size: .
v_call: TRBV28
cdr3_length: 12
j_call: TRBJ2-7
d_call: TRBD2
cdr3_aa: CASSTEGLAVYF
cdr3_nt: TGTGCCAGCAGTACAGAGGGACTAGCGGTGTACTTC

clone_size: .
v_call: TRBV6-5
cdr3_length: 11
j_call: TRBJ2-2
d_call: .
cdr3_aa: CASSLAGELFF
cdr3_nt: TGTGCCAGCAGCCTAGCGGGGGAGCTGTTTTTT

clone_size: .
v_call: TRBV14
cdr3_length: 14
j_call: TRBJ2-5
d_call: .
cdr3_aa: CASSQYRNQETQYF
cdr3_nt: TGTGCCAGCAGCCAATACAGAAACCAAGAGACCCAGTACTTC

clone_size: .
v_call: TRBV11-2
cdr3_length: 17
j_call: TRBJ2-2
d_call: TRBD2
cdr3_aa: CASSFIGLAGNTGELFF
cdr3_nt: TGTGCCAGCAGCTTTATAGGACTAGCGGGGAACACCGGGGAGCTGTTTTTT

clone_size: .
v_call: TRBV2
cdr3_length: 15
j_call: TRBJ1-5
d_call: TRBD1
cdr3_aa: CASSADRGRGQPQHF
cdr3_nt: TGTGCCAGCAGTGCGGACAGGGGAAGGGGTCAGCCCCAGCATTTT

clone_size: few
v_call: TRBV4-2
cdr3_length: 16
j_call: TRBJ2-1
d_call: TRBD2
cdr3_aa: CASSPLAGGWSDEQFF
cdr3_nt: TGTGCCAGCAGCCCTCTAGCGGGGGGCTGGTCGGATGAGCAGTTCTTC

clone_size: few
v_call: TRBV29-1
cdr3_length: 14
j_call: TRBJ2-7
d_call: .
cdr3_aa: CSVLPHSSLHEQYF
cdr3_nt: TGCAGCGTTCTTCCTCACTCCTCCCTCCACGAGCAGTACTTC

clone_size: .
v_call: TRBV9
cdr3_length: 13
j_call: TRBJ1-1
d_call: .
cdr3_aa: CASTRREGTEAFF
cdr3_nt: TGTGCCAGCACCCGAAGGGAGGGGACTGAAGCTTTCTTT

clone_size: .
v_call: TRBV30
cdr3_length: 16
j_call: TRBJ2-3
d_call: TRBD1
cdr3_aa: CAWSPIGDSSTDTQYF
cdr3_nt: TGTGCCTGGAGTCCAATCGGGGACAGTAGCACAGATACGCAGTATTTT

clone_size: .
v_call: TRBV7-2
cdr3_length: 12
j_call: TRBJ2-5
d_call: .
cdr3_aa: CASSSYQETQYF
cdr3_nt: TGTGCCAGCAGCTCGTACCAAGAGACCCAGTACTTC